What follows are 31 T cell receptor beta chains derived from one specimen sequenced in a study of post-analysis software for immune sequencing data. Study conclusions and caveats: A handful of TRBV segments were significantly more frequent in patients than in controls. TRBV5-6, TRBV5-1 and TRBV20-1 were among these segments.

These receptors are not linked to any known antigen. The authors incorporated unique molecular identifiers into the TCR beta cDNA libraries. Via MiXCR, TCRdb re-called the PCR reads, giving one row per CDR3 protein. The data show roughly 600,000 distinct CDR3 sequences, with about 40% seen just once and under 2% held by the top ten. Sequencing was done on a sample of blood. These receptors originate from a girl aged 10 to 17 with multiple sclerosis.

This clonotype was found once. This chain uses TRBV28 with TRBJ2-7; perhaps TRBD1 as D (6 bases). V was pared by 6 bases and J by 3 bases, with 12 bases between. The germline CDR1 and CDR2 sequences are MDHEN and SYDVKM. The CDR3 sequence is 13 residues long. CDR3: CASRPGHIYEQYF. CDR3 coding DNA: TGTGCCAGCAGACCGGGACACATCTACGAGCAGTACTTC.

A word on this clonotype: Compared with germline, one end of the junction differs, possibly owing to a read error. The chain carries TRBV28 and TRBJ2-3; the D gene is possibly TRBD2 (5 bases). Per the germline V gene, CDR1 is MDHEN and CDR2 is SYDVKM. The CDR3 covers 15 residues. In DNA form, the CDR3 reads TGTGCCAGCAGTGAGCGGACCTTGGGCACAGACACGCAGTATTTT. It yields the protein CASSERTLGTDTQYF. Using reference TRBV28 and TRBJ2-3 for the parts outside the CDR3, the full variable domain is DVKVTQSSRYLVKRTGEKVFLECVQDMDHENMFWYRQDPGLGLRLIYFSYDVKMKEKGDIPEGYSVSREKKERFSLILESASTNQTSMYLCASSERTLGTDTQYFGPGTRLTVL.

J is TRBJ2-7 and V is TRBV5-6, with D hard to call. Germline values: CDR1 SGHDT, CDR2 YYEEEE. Trimming cost V 5 bases and J 3 bases, with 15 bases left between them. The CDR3 has 14 amino acids. The CDR3 DNA reads as TGTGCCAGCAGAGGACGTCGTGACGTCTACGAGCAGTACTTC. It is translated as CASRGRRDVYEQYF.

This clonotype occurred a few times. The V and J genes are TRBV2 and TRBJ2-1, with 8 bases aligning to TRBD1. CDR1 SNHLY and CDR2 FYNNEI come from the germline V gene. J lost 4 bases, V lost 6 bases, and 8 bases had no gene match. This CDR3 region has 15 residues. The chain's CDR3 is CASSVDRGRYNEQFF. For the CDR3, the DNA is TGTGCCAGCAGCGTCGACAGGGGTCGGTACAATGAGCAGTTCTTC.

V is TRBV10-3 and J is TRBJ2-6; D uncertain. V was trimmed by 0 bases and J by 2 bases, leaving 8 bases between them. The CDR3 has 16 residues. Germline V gene sequence: CDR1 ENHRY, CDR2 SYGVKD. The CDR3 DNA reads as TGTGCCATCAGTGAGTCGGATACAGCTGGGGCCAACGTCCTGACTTTC. This translates into CAISESDTAGANVLTF.

This clonotype has only a few counts. V and J are TRBV5-1 and TRBJ2-7; 9 nucleotides agree with TRBD1. CDR1 and CDR2 from the germline V gene are SGHRS and YFSETQ. This CDR3 has 16 amino acids. Trimming removed 4 bases from V and 5 bases from J; junction bases left unmatched: 13. CDR3 loop: CASSLLPGQGMDEQYF. Written as DNA, the CDR3 is TGCGCCAGCAGCCTCCTTCCGGGACAGGGCATGGACGAGCAGTACTTC.

The chain employs TRBV12-3 or TRBV12-4 and TRBJ2-3; D possibly matches TRBD1 or TRBD2 (5 bases each). The V and J ends lost 3 bases and 4 bases respectively, with 14 bases between them. There are 15 residues in the CDR3. The CDR3 nucleotides are TGTGCCAGCAGTTTTCGGGACCCACGGGCAGATACGCAGTATTTT. It is translated as CASSFRDPRADTQYF.

The J gene is TRBJ2-5, the V gene TRBV29-1; TRBD2 aligns across 12 bases. The germline CDR1 and CDR2 sequences are SQVTM and ANQGSEA. The ends lost 3 bases at V and 0 bases at J; junction bases unmatched: 8. This CDR3 is built from 17 residues. This chain's CDR3 is CSVEWSSGRDYQETQYF. In DNA, the CDR3 is TGCAGCGTTGAGTGGTCTAGCGGGAGGGATTACCAAGAGACCCAGTACTTC.

This clonotype was picked up a small number of times. The chain uses TRBV7-8 and TRBJ2-1; 9 bases align to TRBD2. Unmatched junction bases numbered 8, after V lost 1 base and J lost 7 bases. Germline-derived CDR1 and CDR2 are SGHVS and FQNEAQ. This CDR3 has 16 amino acids. CDR3 protein: CASSLVVAGGGNEQFF. DNA of the CDR3: TGTGCCAGCAGCTTAGTAGTTGCGGGAGGGGGTAATGAGCAGTTCTTC.

This clonotype has more than one count but fewer than ten. This rearrangement joins TRBV20-1 to TRBJ2-5, with no clear D. From germline, CDR1 is DFQATT and CDR2 SNEGSKA (reference sequence). Trimming removed 6 bases from V and 5 bases from J, with 19 bases in between. The CDR3 is 14 amino acids. As DNA, the CDR3 is TGCAGTGCCATTCGACCCGTGGGGAAGGAGACCCAGTACTTC. Amino acids: CSAIRPVGKETQYF.

The gene calls are TRBV5-1 and TRBJ2-1; 9 bases map to TRBD2. V lost 5 bases and J lost 0; bases outside the gene matches: 3. From germline, CDR1 is SGHRS and CDR2 YFSETQ. The CDR3 spans 15 residues. The CDR3 DNA sequence: TGCGCCAGCAGAGATAGCGGGGGCTCCTACAATGAGCAGTTCTTC. Translation: CASRDSGGSYNEQFF.

The chain links TRBV21-1 to TRBJ2-5. TRBV21-1 is designated a pseudogene. The CDR3 loop spans 8 amino acids. The DNA of the CDR3 is TGTGCCAGAGGGACCCAGTACTTC. Its translation: CARGTQYF.

This clonotype appeared a few times. The chain employs TRBV5-1 and TRBJ2-7; the D gene is possibly TRBD1 (5 bases). Trimming cost V 4 bases and J 2 bases, with 10 bases left between them. Looked up from germline, CDR1 is SGHRS and CDR2 is YFSETQ. The CDR3 has 13 residues. For the CDR3, the DNA is TGCGCCAGCAGCACGGACAAGACCTACGAGCAGTACTTC. Its translation is CASSTDKTYEQYF. Based on the CDR3 plus reference TRBV5-1 and TRBJ2-7, the full variable domain is KAGVTQTPRYLIKTRGQQVTLSCSPISGHRSVSWYQQTPGQGLQFLFEYFSETQRNKGNFPGRFSGRQFSNSRSEMNVSTLELGDSALYLCASSTDKTYEQYFGPGTRLTVT.

The V gene is TRBV9, the J gene TRBJ2-5; 8 nucleotides align to TRBD2. Matching the DNA end better, TRBJ2-7 makes the J call doubtful. The CDR3 is 14 residues long. Germline CDR1 SGDLS, CDR2 YYNGEE. The CDR3 sequence: CASSRGSGNGEQYF. The CDR3 nucleotides read TGTGCCAGCAGCAGGGGTAGCGGGAACGGCGAGCAGTACTTC.

This clonotype occurred a few times. The chain is built from TRBV5-1 and TRBJ2-7; D tentatively fits TRBD1 or TRBD2 (5 bases each). Trimming left V 4 bases short and J 2 bases short, with 10 bases between. The CDR3 has 13 residues. The germline V gene encodes CDR1 SGHRS and CDR2 YFSETQ. In DNA, the CDR3 is TGCGCCAGCAGCCAACTAGGGGCCTACGAGCAGTACTTC. Its protein is CASSQLGAYEQYF. The full variable domain, completed using reference TRBV5-1 and TRBJ2-7, is KAGVTQTPRYLIKTRGQQVTLSCSPISGHRSVSWYQQTPGQGLQFLFEYFSETQRNKGNFPGRFSGRQFSNSRSEMNVSTLELGDSALYLCASSQLGAYEQYFGPGTRLTVT.

The chain uses TRBV29-1 and TRBJ2-4, with 12 bases identical to TRBD2. The V and J ends lost 6 bases and 7 bases, in that order; junction bases with no gene match: 4. The CDR3 spans 13 residues. Germline V gene sequence: CDR1 SQVTM, CDR2 ANQGSEA. CDR3: CSVSSGGDNIQYF. The CDR3 DNA is TGCAGCGTGTCTAGCGGGGGGGACAACATTCAGTACTTC.

The chain recombines TRBV2 with TRBJ2-7, with unresolved D. V lost 6 bases and J 0 bases, leaving 12 bases between the germline ends. Germline loops: CDR1 SNHLY, CDR2 FYNNEI. The CDR3 runs 14 residues. Here the CDR3 reads CASRPTQFSYEQYF. DNA of the CDR3: TGTGCCAGCAGGCCGACCCAGTTCTCCTACGAGCAGTACTTC.

This chain links TRBV20-1 with TRBJ2-2; possible D gene TRBD2, 5 bases. The CDR3 runs 14 residues. Per the germline V gene, CDR1 is DFQATT and CDR2 is SNEGSKA (reference sequence). V was shortened by 0 bases and J by 4 bases, with 9 bases between the two germline ends. This CDR3 reads CSARDRDFTGELFF. The DNA of the CDR3 is TGCAGTGCTAGAGATCGGGATTTCACCGGGGAGCTGTTTTTT.

This clonotype occurred a few times. The chain has TRBV6-2 or TRBV6-3 and TRBJ2-4, with 7 nucleotides matching TRBD1. The J call may be mistaken, given a closer DNA end match to TRBJ2-7. CDR3 length equals 14 residues. The V gene's germline CDR1 is MNHEY and CDR2 SVGEGT. This chain's CDR3 is CASSRQGLLVEQYF. The CDR3 DNA sequence: TGTGCCAGCAGCCGACAGGGCCTTTTGGTCGAGCAGTACTTC.

This clonotype was seen ten or more times. V and J are TRBV7-8 and TRBJ2-3; D is undetermined. Trimming removed 4 bases from V and 3 bases from J, with 8 bases in between. This CDR3 comprises 13 residues. CDR1 SGHVS and CDR2 FQNEAQ come from the germline V gene. CDR3: CASSSRRTDTQYF. The DNA of the CDR3 is TGTGCCAGCAGCTCGCGCCGTACAGATACGCAGTATTTT.

The V call is TRBV11-3, the J call TRBJ2-7; weak D call: TRBD2 (6 bases). The CDR3 contains 14 residues. CDR1 is SGHNT and CDR2 is YENEEA in the germline V gene. V was cut by 6 bases and J by 1 base, with 13 bases left in between. The CDR3 DNA is TGTGCCAGCAGTCGAGCAGGGAGGTCCTACGAGCAGTACTTC. This sequence encodes CASSRAGRSYEQYF.

J is TRBJ2-6 and V is TRBV6-5, with no clear D. V was pared by 7 bases and J by 2 bases, with 18 bases between. This CDR3 region has 17 residues. The germline CDR1 and CDR2 sequences are MNHEY and SVGAGI. CDR3 nucleotides: TGTGCCAGCATGGGTTCTACGGGCGGCACTGGGGCCAACGTCCTGACTTTC. Residues: CASMGSTGGTGANVLTF.

There are a few counts of this clonotype. The chain has TRBV20-1 and TRBJ2-7; TRBD1 aligns across 10 bases. CDR1 DFQATT and CDR2 SNEGSKA come from the germline V gene (reference sequence). CDR3 length equals 14 residues. After removal of 1 base from V and 4 bases from J, the junction contained 4 bases not matched to a gene. The CDR3 sequence is CSARVWDRGYEQYF. CDR3 in DNA: TGCAGTGCTAGAGTATGGGACAGGGGTTACGAGCAGTACTTC.

This chain connects TRBV12-3 or TRBV12-4 to TRBJ1-5; 10 bases line up with TRBD1. V trimming: 6 bases; J trimming: 2 bases; junction bases outside the gene matches: 1. The CDR3 consists of 14 residues. The CDR3 DNA is TGTGCCAGCAGCGGGACAGGGGGCAATCAGCCCCAGCATTTT. Protein product: CASSGTGGNQPQHF.

This clonotype was counted a few times. This sequence joins TRBV6-5 and TRBJ1-2, with D hard to call. Germline-derived CDR1 and CDR2 are MNHEY and SVGAGI. The CDR3 length is 14 residues. V was shortened by 2 bases and J by 4 bases, with 11 bases between the two germline ends. The CDR3 loop reads CASSYRAVGYGYTF. CDR3 in DNA: TGTGCCAGCAGTTACCGGGCAGTAGGCTATGGCTACACCTTC.

This sequence joins TRBV12-3 or TRBV12-4 and TRBJ2-3, with D possibly matching TRBD2 (5 bases). There are 13 residues in the CDR3. V was trimmed by 6 bases and J by 15 bases, leaving 22 bases between them. For the CDR3, the DNA is TGTGCCAGCAGCCGCTCTAGCACAGATACGGAATATTTT. Its protein is CASSRSSTDTEYF.

The V call is TRBV20-1, the J call TRBJ1-2; no reliable D call. In germline, CDR1 is DFQATT, CDR2 SNEGSKA (reference sequence). This CDR3 is 15 amino acids long. Here the CDR3 DNA reads TGCAGCACCTCGCTATCAAGTATTTCGTCCTATGGCTACACCTTC. Residues: CSTSLSSISSYGYTF.

This rearrangement joins TRBV2 to TRBJ2-5; the D gene is possibly TRBD1 (6 bases). The J call may be mistaken, given a closer DNA end match to TRBJ2-7. There are 13 residues in the CDR3. Germline V gives CDR1 SNHLY, CDR2 FYNNEI. CDR3 region: CASTAGENGEQYF. CDR3 in DNA: TGTGCCAGCACCGCAGGGGAGAACGGCGAGCAGTACTTC.

The table lists this clonotype with a few counts. The V and J genes are TRBV5-1 and TRBJ1-5; the D gene is possibly TRBD1 (5 bases). In germline, CDR1 is SGHRS, CDR2 YFSETQ. Deletions cut 5 bases from V and 0 bases from J, with 18 bases between. The CDR3 covers 17 residues. The CDR3 loop is CASSMGGDLLSNQPQHF. In DNA, the CDR3 is TGCGCCAGCAGTATGGGAGGGGACCTTCTTAGCAATCAGCCCCAGCATTTT.

The chain combines TRBV4-1 with TRBJ2-3; tentatively, D is TRBD1 (5 bases). This CDR3 is 15 amino acids long. The ends were cut back, 1 base at V and 4 bases at J, with 12 bases in the middle. Germline CDR1 MGHRA, CDR2 YSYEKL. As DNA, the CDR3 is TGCGCCAGCAGCCAAGGGGGCTCCGACGCAGATACGCAGTATTTT. Protein: CASSQGGSDADTQYF.

In its sample, this clonotype was seen a few times. The rearrangement uses TRBV20-1 and TRBJ2-1; 9 nucleotides match TRBD2. With V trimmed by 3 bases and J by 6 bases, 6 bases remained unmatched. This CDR3 is built from 14 residues. Germline values: CDR1 DFQATT, CDR2 SNEGSKA (reference sequence). CDR3 sequence: CSARFSGRINEQFF. The CDR3 region has the DNA TGCAGTGCTAGGTTTAGCGGGAGAATCAATGAGCAGTTCTTC.